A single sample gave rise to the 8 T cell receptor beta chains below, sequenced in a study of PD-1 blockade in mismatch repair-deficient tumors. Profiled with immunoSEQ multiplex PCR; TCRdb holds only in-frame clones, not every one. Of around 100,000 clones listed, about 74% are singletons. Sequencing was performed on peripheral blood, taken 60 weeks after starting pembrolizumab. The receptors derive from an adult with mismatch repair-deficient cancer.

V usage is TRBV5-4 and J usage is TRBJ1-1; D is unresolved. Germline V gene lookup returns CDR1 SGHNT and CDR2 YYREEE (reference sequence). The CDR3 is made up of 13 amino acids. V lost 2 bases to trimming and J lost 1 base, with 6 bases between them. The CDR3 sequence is CASSFDWNTEAFF. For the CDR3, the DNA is TGTGCCAGCAGCTTTGACTGGAACACTGAAGCTTTCTTT. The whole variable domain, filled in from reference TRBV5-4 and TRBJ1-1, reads ETGVTQSPTHLIKTRGQQVTLRCSSQSGHNTVSWYQQALGQGPQFIFQYYREEENGRGNFPPRFSGLQFPNYSSELNVNALELDDSALYLCASSFDWNTEAFFGQGTRLTVV.

As DNA, the CDR3 is TGTGCCAGCAGGAGCGGGAGCTCCTACGAGCAGTACTTC. This translates into CASRSGSSYEQYF. This chain connects TRBV28 to TRBJ2-7, with TRBD2 identical over 8 bases. The CDR3 has 13 amino acids. Looked up from germline, CDR1 is MDHEN and CDR2 is SYDVKM. V lost 6 bases and J lost 0; bases outside the gene matches: 1.

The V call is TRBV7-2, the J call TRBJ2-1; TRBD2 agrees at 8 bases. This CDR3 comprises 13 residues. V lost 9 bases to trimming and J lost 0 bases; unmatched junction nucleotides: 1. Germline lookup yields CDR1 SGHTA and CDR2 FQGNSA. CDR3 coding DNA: TGTGCCAGTACTAGCGGCTCCTACAATGAGCAGTTCTTC. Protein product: CASTSGSYNEQFF. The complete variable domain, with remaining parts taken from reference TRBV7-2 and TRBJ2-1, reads GAGVSQSPSNKVTEKGKDVELRCDPISGHTALYWYRQSLGQGLEFLIYFQGNSAPDKSGLPSDRFSAERTGGSVSTLTIQRTQQEDSAVYLCASTSGSYNEQFFGPGTRLTVL.

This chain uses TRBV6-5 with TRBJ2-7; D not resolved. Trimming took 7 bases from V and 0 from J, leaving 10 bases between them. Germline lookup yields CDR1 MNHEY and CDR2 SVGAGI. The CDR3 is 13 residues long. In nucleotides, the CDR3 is TGTGCCAGCAAGAAGGATAGCTCCTACGAGCAGTACTTC. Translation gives CASKKDSSYEQYF.

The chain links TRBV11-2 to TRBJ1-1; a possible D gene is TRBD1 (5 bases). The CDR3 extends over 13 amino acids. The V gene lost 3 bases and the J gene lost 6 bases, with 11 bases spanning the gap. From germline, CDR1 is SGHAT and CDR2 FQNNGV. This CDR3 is CASSFYRGAEAFF. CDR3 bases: TGTGCCAGCAGCTTCTACCGGGGGGCTGAAGCTTTCTTT.

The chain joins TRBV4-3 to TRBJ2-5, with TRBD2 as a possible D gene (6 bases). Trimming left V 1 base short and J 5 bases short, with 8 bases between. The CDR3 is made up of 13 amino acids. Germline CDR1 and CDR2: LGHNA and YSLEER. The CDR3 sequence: CASSQGEAETQYF. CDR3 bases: TGCGCCAGCAGCCAAGGGGAGGCGGAGACCCAGTACTTC.

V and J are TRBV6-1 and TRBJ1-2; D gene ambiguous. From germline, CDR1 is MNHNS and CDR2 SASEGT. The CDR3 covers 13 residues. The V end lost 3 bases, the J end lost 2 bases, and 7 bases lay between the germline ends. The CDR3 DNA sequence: TGTGCCAGCAGTGATGACGGCAACTATGGCTACACCTTC. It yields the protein CASSDDGNYGYTF.

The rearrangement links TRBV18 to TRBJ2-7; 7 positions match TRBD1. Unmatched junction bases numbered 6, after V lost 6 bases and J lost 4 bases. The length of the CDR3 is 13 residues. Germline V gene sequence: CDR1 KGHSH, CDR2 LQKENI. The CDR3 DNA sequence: TGTGCCAGCTCCCCAGGGACAGATTACGAGCAGTACTTC. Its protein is CASSPGTDYEQYF.